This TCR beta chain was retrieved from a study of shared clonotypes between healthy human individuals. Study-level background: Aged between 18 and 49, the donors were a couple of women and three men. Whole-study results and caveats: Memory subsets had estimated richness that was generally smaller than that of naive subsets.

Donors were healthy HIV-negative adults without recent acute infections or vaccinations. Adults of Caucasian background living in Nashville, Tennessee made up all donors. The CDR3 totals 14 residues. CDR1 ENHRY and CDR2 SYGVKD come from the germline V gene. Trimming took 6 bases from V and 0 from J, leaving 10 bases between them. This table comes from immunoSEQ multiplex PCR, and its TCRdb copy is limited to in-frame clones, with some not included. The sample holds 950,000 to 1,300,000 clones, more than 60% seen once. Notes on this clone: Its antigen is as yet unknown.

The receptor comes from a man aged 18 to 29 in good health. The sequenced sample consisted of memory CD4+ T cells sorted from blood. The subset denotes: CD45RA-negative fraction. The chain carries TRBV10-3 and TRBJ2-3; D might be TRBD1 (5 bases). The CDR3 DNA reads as TGTGCCATCAGGGAAAGACAGAGCACAGATACGCAGTATTTT. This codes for CAIRERQSTDTQYF.